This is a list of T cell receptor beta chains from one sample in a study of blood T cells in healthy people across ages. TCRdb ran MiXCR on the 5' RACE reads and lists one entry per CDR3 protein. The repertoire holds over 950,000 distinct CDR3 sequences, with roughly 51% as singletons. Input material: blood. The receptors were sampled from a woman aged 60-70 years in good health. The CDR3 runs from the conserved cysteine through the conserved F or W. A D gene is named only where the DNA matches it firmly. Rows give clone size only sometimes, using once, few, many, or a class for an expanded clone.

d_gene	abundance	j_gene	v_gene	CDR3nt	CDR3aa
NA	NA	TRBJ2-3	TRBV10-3	TGTGCCAGCTCAACTGGGGAGGCCCGCACAGATACGCAGTATTTT	CASSTGEARTDTQYF
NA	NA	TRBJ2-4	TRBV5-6	TGTGCCAACAGCGGGGACAGACTAAGACTAGCCAAAAACATTCAGTACTTC	CANSGDRLRLAKNIQYF
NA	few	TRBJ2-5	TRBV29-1	TGCAGCGTTGACAGGGAAATAGGAGAGACCCAGTACTTC	CSVDREIGETQYF
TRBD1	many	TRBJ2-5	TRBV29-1	TGCAGCGTTGAACGGACAGGAGAGACCCAGTACTTC	CSVERTGETQYF
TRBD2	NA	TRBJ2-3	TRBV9	TGTGCCAGTACCAAGTACCCTACCGGGAGGAGTACAGATACGCAGTATTTT	CASTKYPTGRSTDTQYF
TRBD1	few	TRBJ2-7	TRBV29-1	TGCAGCGTGCGCGACAGGGGTAGGTCAGACTACGAGCAGTACTTC	CSVRDRGRSDYEQYF
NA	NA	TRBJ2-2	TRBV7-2	TGTGCCAGCAGCTCCAGAGGACCAAATACGAACACCGGGAAGCTGTTTTTT	CASSSRGPNTNTGKLFF
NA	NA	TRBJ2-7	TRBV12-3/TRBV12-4	TGTGCCAGCAGCCCCGGCGGGCAGGGCGAGCAGTACTTC	CASSPGGQGEQYF
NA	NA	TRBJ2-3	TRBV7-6	TGTGCCAGCAGCCCGCTTGGGTCGGGACGCCGCACAGATACGCAGTATTTT	CASSPLGSGRRTDTQYF
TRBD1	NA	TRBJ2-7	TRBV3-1	TGTGCCAGCAGCACGGACAGGGGTCGTCCCGAGCAGTACTTC	CASSTDRGRPEQYF
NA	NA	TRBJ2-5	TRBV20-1	TGCAGTGCTAGAGAGGCAGCACGGGAGACCCAGTACTTC	CSAREAARETQYF
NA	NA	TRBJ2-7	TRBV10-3	TGTGCCATCAGTGAGTCGAAGCAGCCAAGCTCCTACAATGAGCAGTACTTC	CAISESKQPSSYNEQYF
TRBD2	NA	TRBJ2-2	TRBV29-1	TGCAGCGTCTGGACTAGCTTCAACACCGGGGGGCTGTTTTTT	CSVWTSFNTGGLFF
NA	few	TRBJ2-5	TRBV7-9	TGTGCCAGCAGCCCGCAGGGGGGACTTAGGGAGACCCAGTACTTC	CASSPQGGLRETQYF
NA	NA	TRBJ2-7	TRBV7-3	TGTGCCAGCAGCTCCCGTGGTGGTCTTCAGGGCGAGCAGTACTTC	CASSSRGGLQGEQYF
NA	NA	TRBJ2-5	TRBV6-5	TGTGCCAGCAGTTACGGCCCGCGGGAGACCCAGTACTTC	CASSYGPRETQYF
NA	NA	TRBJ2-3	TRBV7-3	TGTGCCAGCAGCTTAGATCGTGGCGGAAGCACAGATACGCAGTATTTT	CASSLDRGGSTDTQYF
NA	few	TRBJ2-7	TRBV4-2	TGTGCCAGCAGCTCACAGAGCACAGGGCGGAGCTCCTACGAGCAGTACTTC	CASSSQSTGRSSYEQYF
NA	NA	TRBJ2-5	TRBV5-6	TGTGCCAGCAGCTTGGCTGGGAGCCGAAGTGGACAAGAGACCCAGTACTTC	CASSLAGSRSGQETQYF
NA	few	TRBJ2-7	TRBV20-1	TGCAGTGTCAGTCACCGCAAAAGAACTAGTAGGTTGGACGAGCAGTACTTC	CSVSHRKRTSRLDEQYF
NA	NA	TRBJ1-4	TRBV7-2	TGTGCCAGCAGCTCACTTTGGGGGGTAGGGAATGAAAAACTGTTTTTT	CASSSLWGVGNEKLFF
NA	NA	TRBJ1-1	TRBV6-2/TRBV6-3	TGTGCCAGCAACTTACAGGGTTACACTGAAGCTTTCTTT	CASNLQGYTEAFF
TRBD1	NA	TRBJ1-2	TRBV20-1	TGCAGTGCTACCCGGACAGGGCTCAGGGGTGGCTACACCTTC	CSATRTGLRGGYTF
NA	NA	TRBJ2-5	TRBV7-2	TGTGCCAGCAGCTTAAGGGGTGGGTACGTCAATGAGCAGTACTTC	CASSLRGGYVNEQYF
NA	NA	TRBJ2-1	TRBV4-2	TGTGCCAGCAGCCATAGTGGGCAGGGAGGTAATGAGCAGTTCTTC	CASSHSGQGGNEQFF
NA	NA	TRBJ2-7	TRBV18	TGTGCCAGCTCACGCGTTGCATCGGCGACCTACGAGCAGTACTTC	CASSRVASATYEQYF
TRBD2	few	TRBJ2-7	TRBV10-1	TGCGCCAGCAGTGACGGCTCAGGGACTAACTACGAGCAGTACTTC	CASSDGSGTNYEQYF
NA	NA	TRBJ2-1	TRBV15	TGTGCCACCAGTCCTGACCGTAGGACAGTCTACAATGAGCAGTTCTTC	CATSPDRRTVYNEQFF
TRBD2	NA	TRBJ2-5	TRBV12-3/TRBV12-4	TGTGCCAGCAGTTTCCAACTAGCGGGGGGAGAGACCCAGTACTTC	CASSFQLAGGETQYF
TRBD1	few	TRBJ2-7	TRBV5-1	TGCGCCAGCAGCAGGGGACAGCCTAATTACGAGCAGTACTTC	CASSRGQPNYEQYF
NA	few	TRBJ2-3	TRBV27	TGTGCCAGCAGGTTCAGGGCAGATACGCAGTATTTT	CASRFRADTQYF
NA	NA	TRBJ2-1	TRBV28	TGTGCCAGCAGTTCTTACCCGCCTGAGCAGTTCTTC	CASSSYPPEQFF
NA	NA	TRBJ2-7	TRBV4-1	TGCGCCAGCAGCCAAGTGGGTGCGGAGAAGCAGTACTTC	CASSQVGAEKQYF
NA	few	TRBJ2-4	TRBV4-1	TGCGCCAGCAGCCAAGGGGTAGGGAATAGCCGCCTAAACATTCAGTACTTC	CASSQGVGNSRLNIQYF
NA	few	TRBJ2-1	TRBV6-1	TGTGCCAGTAGTAAGTTAGGCGTCAATGAGCAGTTCTTC	CASSKLGVNEQFF
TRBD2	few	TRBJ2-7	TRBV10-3	TGTGCCACGACCCCGGGAGGGGGAGTGAGCTCCTACGAGCAGTACTTC	CATTPGGGVSSYEQYF